The rows below give T cell receptor beta chains drawn from one sample of a study of control samples from healthy donors and cancer patients. TCRdb's table, derived via immunoSEQ multiplex PCR, lists solely in-frame clones and lacks some. Of tens of thousands of clones listed, around 94% were seen once; the top ten hold 24%. The specimen sequenced was blood. The source of these receptors is a man in his 60s in good health. Both conserved end residues are part of each CDR3. A D gene is named only where the DNA matches it firmly. Clone size is stated in some rows and not others, as once, few, many or a class when expanded.

V gene,clone size,D gene,J gene,CDR3 DNA,CDR3 protein
TRBV28,NA,TRBD1,TRBJ1-2,TGTGCCAGCAGTTTTAGGGGACAGAGTGGCTACACCTTC,CASSFRGQSGYTF
TRBV7-9,NA,NA,TRBJ2-7,TGTGCCAGCAGCCTGGGGACAGCCTTCGGGGGCGAGCAGTACTTC,CASSLGTAFGGEQYF
TRBV28,NA,NA,TRBJ1-2,TGTGCCAGCAGTTCCGGGGACTATGGCTACACCTTC,CASSSGDYGYTF
TRBV27,NA,NA,TRBJ2-2,TGTGCCAGCAGTCCCAGGACAGTTTCGAACACCGGGGAGCTGTTTTTT,CASSPRTVSNTGELFF
TRBV28,NA,NA,TRBJ1-2,TGTGCCAGCAGCCCAACAGGGTACTATGGCTACACCTTC,CASSPTGYYGYTF
TRBV7-8,NA,TRBD2,TRBJ2-1,TGTGCCAGCAGCGCCCGCTTAGGGACTAGCGGGAGTAAGCAGTTCTTC,CASSARLGTSGSKQFF
TRBV29-1,NA,NA,TRBJ2-2,TGCAGCGTTGACAACAGTTACACCGGGGAGCTGTTTTTT,CSVDNSYTGELFF
TRBV18,NA,TRBD2,TRBJ2-7,TGTGCCAGCTCACCCGGACTAGCGGCGCTCTCCTACGAGCAGTACTTC,CASSPGLAALSYEQYF
TRBV4-1,NA,TRBD2,TRBJ2-7,TGCGCCAGCAGCCAAGATCAGCGGGAGGGTGTTTACGAGCAGTACTTC,CASSQDQREGVYEQYF
TRBV6-5,NA,NA,TRBJ1-6,TGTGCCAGCAGTACCGGGACGGATAATTCACCCCTCCACTTT,CASSTGTDNSPLHF
TRBV16,NA,NA,TRBJ1-1,TGTGCCAGCGGTGGGGCAGCCTCCTTGAACACTGAAGCTTTCTTT,CASGGAASLNTEAFF
TRBV20-1,NA,NA,TRBJ1-1,TGCAGTGCTAGTCGGCAGGGAGGTGAAGCTTTCTTT,CSASRQGGEAFF
TRBV20-1,NA,NA,TRBJ1-2,TGCAGTGCTAGAGATCCGTATGGCTACACCTTC,CSARDPYGYTF
TRBV9,NA,TRBD2,TRBJ2-7,TGTGCCAGCAGCGCGGGGACTAGCAAAACCTACGAGCAGTACTTC,CASSAGTSKTYEQYF
TRBV10-2,once,NA,TRBJ1-1,TGCGCCAGCACCAGCGGGAACACTGAAGCTTTCTTT,CASTSGNTEAFF
TRBV2,NA,NA,TRBJ1-2,TGTGCCAGCAGGAAAACACTCGGTGGCTACACCTTC,CASRKTLGGYTF
TRBV4-2,NA,NA,TRBJ1-4,TGTGCCAGCAGCCAAGTGTCAGAAAGAACGGAAAAACTGTTTTTT,CASSQVSERTEKLFF
TRBV11-3,NA,TRBD1,TRBJ1-3,TGTGCCAGCAGACGTTATCCAGGGGGGTTATCTGGAAACACCATATATTTT,CASRRYPGGLSGNTIYF
TRBV4-1,NA,TRBD2,TRBJ2-2,TGCGCCAGCAGCCCCCGGGCAGGGCCATCGGTAGCGGGAGGGCCGGACACCGGGGAGCTGTTTTTT,CASSPRAGPSVAGGPDTGELFF
TRBV3-1/TRBV3-2,NA,NA,TRBJ1-1,TGTGCCAGCAGAGGGGACACTGAAGCTTTCTTT,CASRGDTEAFF
TRBV27,NA,NA,TRBJ1-2,TGTGCCAGCAGTTTCCGGGGTTCCTACTATGGCTACACCTTC,CASSFRGSYYGYTF
TRBV18,NA,TRBD1,TRBJ1-1,TGTGCCAGCTCATCCACAGGGGGCGCGGACACTGAAGCTTTCTTT,CASSSTGGADTEAFF
TRBV12-5,NA,NA,TRBJ2-5,TGTGCTAGTGGTTATTTCCCCTCTACAGGGTTGGAGACCCAGTACTTC,CASGYFPSTGLETQYF
TRBV9,NA,NA,TRBJ2-2,TGTGCCAGCAGCGTAGGGACCGACGGCGGGGAGCTGTTTTTT,CASSVGTDGGELFF